This TCR beta chain derives from a study of cytotoxic CD8 clonotypes in ibrutinib-treated CLL. Across the study: Outcomes included around 25 partial and 2 complete responses; after median approximately 70 months, roughly 14 stayed remitted and some 12 progressed. Regarding the study as a whole: In comparison with age-matched healthy donors, baseline clonality was higher and tracked circulating CD8+ T-cell counts.

Germline V gene lookup returns CDR1 SGHVS and CDR2 FQNEAQ. V lost 0 bases, J lost 1 base, and 6 bases lay in between. This CDR3 contains 15 residues. Sequenced by immunoSEQ multiplex PCR; TCRdb stores in-frame clones only, minus some. The profile shows over 120,000 clones, 80% of them singletons. Worth noting for this clone: Its antigen is not known.

The origin of this receptor is a human donor with chronic lymphocytic leukemia. The chain uses TRBV7-8 and TRBJ2-2, with a possible D match to TRBD1 (6 bases). The starting material was PBMCs, obtained after 36 months of ibrutinib treatment. The CDR3 protein is CASSLAGGNTGELFF. CDR3 DNA: TGTGCCAGCAGCTTAGCAGGGGGGAACACCGGGGAGCTGTTTTTT.